The present T cell receptor (beta chain) was sequenced within a study of blood T cell repertoires in COVID-19. On the study more broadly: The study drew acute and convalescent COVID-19 samples from the United States, Italy and Spain. Sources were T cells, B-cell-depleted T cells, or PBMCs; the material itself was cDNA or gDNA.

Germline-derived CDR1 and CDR2 are SNHLY and FYNNEI. The CDR3 runs 14 residues. V lost 6 bases and J 0 bases, leaving 12 bases between the germline ends. TCRdb's table, derived via immunoSEQ multiplex PCR, lists solely in-frame clones and lacks some. This table has roughly 150,000 clones, about four fifths appearing once. One Seattle source followed patients from active infection through their disease course. This receptor was taken from a woman at least 80 years old with COVID-19, enrolled during active disease. The chain combines TRBV2 with TRBJ2-7; weak D call: TRBD1 (6 bases). Sequencing was performed on peripheral blood. The CDR3 sequence is CASRVDRSSYEQYF. In DNA form, the CDR3 reads TGTGCCAGCAGAGTCGACAGGAGCTCCTACGAGCAGTACTTC. Together with reference TRBV2 and TRBJ2-7, the CDR3 gives the full variable domain: EPEVTQTPSHQVTQMGQEVILRCVPISNHLYFYWYRQILGQKVEFLVSFYNNEISEKSEIFDDQFSVERPDGSNFTLKIRSTKLEDSAMYFCASRVDRSSYEQYFGPGTRLTVT.